Shown below are 17 T cell receptor beta chains from a single sample sequenced in a study of technical replicates of blood from a few donors. Clones were sequenced by immunoSEQ multiplex PCR, and TCRdb holds only the in-frame ones, with some missing. The data contain roughly 64,000 clones, roughly 90% of them seen just once; the ten biggest clones take up approximately 5%. Sequenced input: PBMCs. Receptors were obtained from a human donor in good health. Some clones in this sample may be carry-over from other donors' samples.

This clone was seen only once. CDR3 nucleotide sequence: TGTGCCAGCAACAGACAGAAGGGGGCGGCTGAAGCTTTCTTT. It codes for CASNRQKGAAEAFF. V and J are TRBV2 and TRBJ1-1; 7 bases align to TRBD1. V lost 7 bases to trimming and J lost 6 bases; unmatched junction nucleotides: 11. CDR3 length: 14 amino acids. CDR1 and CDR2 from the germline V gene are SNHLY and FYNNEI.

This rearrangement joins TRBV5-4 to TRBJ2-5; 10 bases map to TRBD2. CDR3 length: 16 amino acids. Trimming cost V 0 bases and J 6 bases; bases outside gene matches: 8. Germline V gene sequence: CDR1 SGHNT, CDR2 YYREEE (reference sequence). In DNA, the CDR3 is TGTGCCAGCAGCTTGGTGGGGACTAGCGAGAGCAAGACCCAGTACTTC. Translated, it gives CASSLVGTSESKTQYF. The variable domain in full, completed from reference TRBV5-4 and TRBJ2-5, reads ETGVTQSPTHLIKTRGQQVTLRCSSQSGHNTVSWYQQALGQGPQFIFQYYREEENGRGNFPPRFSGLQFPNYSSELNVNALELDDSALYLCASSLVGTSESKTQYFGPGTRLLVL.

The gene calls are TRBV4-1 and TRBJ2-6; 11 bases fit TRBD2. Trimming removed 1 base from V and 2 bases from J; junction bases left unmatched: 16. The CDR3 is 22 amino acids. In germline, CDR1 is MGHRA, CDR2 YSYEKL. The CDR3 sequence: CASSQGASGTSGRVTGANVLTF. CDR3 bases: TGCGCCAGCAGCCAAGGCGCATCCGGGACTAGCGGAAGGGTGACTGGGGCCAACGTCCTGACTTTC.

The chain is built from TRBV6-5 and TRBJ2-6, with 9 bases matching TRBD1. CDR3 size: 14 residues. Germline V gene data show CDR1 as MNHEY and CDR2 as SVGAGI. The junction had 3 bases not matched to a gene; V was cut back by 2 bases and J by 10 bases. The CDR3 nucleotides are TGTGCCAGCAGTTACCGGGACAGGGATAACGTCCTGACTTTC. Protein sequence: CASSYRDRDNVLTF.

V usage is TRBV27 and J usage is TRBJ1-6, with 7 bases matching TRBD1. V lost 5 bases, J lost 9 bases, and 10 bases stayed unmatched. Germline lookup yields CDR1 MNHEY and CDR2 SMNVEV (reference sequence). This CDR3 has 15 amino acids. The CDR3 here is CASSHPQGRGSPLHF. The CDR3 nucleotides are TGTGCCAGCAGTCACCCACAGGGGCGGGGTTCACCCCTCCACTTT.

The rearrangement links TRBV6-1 to TRBJ2-7, with 10 bases fitting TRBD1. Losses at the gene ends were 6 bases for V and 2 bases for J; bases not matched to a gene: 7. The germline V gene encodes CDR1 MNHNS and CDR2 SASEGT. The CDR3 extends over 15 amino acids. CDR3 nucleotide sequence: TGTGCCAGCAGCCTGGGACAGGGGATGGCCTACGAGCAGTACTTC. This encodes CASSLGQGMAYEQYF.

The chain couples TRBV18 to TRBJ2-2, with 7 bases lining up with TRBD2. The junction had 6 bases not matched to a gene; V was cut back by 2 bases and J by 6 bases. Per germline, CDR1 KGHSH and CDR2 LQKENI. The CDR3 runs to 15 residues. The CDR3 loop reads CASSPGLGSPGELFF. CDR3 DNA sequence: TGTGCCAGCTCACCAGGACTAGGCTCACCCGGGGAGCTGTTTTTT.

The chain uses TRBV13 and TRBJ2-2; tentatively, D is TRBD2 (6 bases). V dropped 5 bases and J dropped 4 bases, with 23 bases sitting between them. The CDR3 has 18 amino acids. Looked up from germline, CDR1 is PRHDT and CDR2 is FYEKMQ (reference sequence). CDR3 loop: CASSPGVSAPPITGELFF. DNA of the CDR3: TGTGCCAGCAGCCCGGGAGTAAGCGCGCCCCCGATCACCGGGGAGCTGTTTTTT.

V usage is TRBV7-2 and J usage is TRBJ2-2, with 8 bases lining up with TRBD2. This CDR3 spans 17 amino acids. V was pared by 3 bases and J by 1 base, with 7 bases of the junction left unmatched. The germline gives CDR1 SGHTA, CDR2 FQGNSA. The CDR3 bases are TGTGCCAGCAGCTTCCTAGGACTAGCACAGAACACCGGGGAGCTGTTTTTT. It codes for CASSFLGLAQNTGELFF.

Concerning this clone itself: One end of the junction fails to match germline, which may point to a read error. V gene TRBV7-2 combines with J gene TRBJ2-3; possible D gene TRBD2, 5 bases. Germline CDR1 reads SGHTA; CDR2 reads FQGNSA. CDR3 length: 14 residues. CDR3 sequence reads: CAGSLGGSTDTQYF. The CDR3 DNA follows: TGTGCCGGCAGCTTAGGCGGGAGCACAGATACGCAGTATTTT.

V gene TRBV15 combines with J gene TRBJ2-6, with 10 nucleotides matching TRBD2. CDR3 length: 18 residues. Germline CDR1 LNHNV, CDR2 YYDKDF (reference sequence). J lost 0 bases, V lost 5 bases, and 7 bases had no gene match. The CDR3 sequence: CATSEELAGFSGANVLTF. The CDR3 DNA reads TGTGCCACCAGCGAGGAACTAGCGGGGTTCTCTGGGGCCAACGTCCTGACTTTC.

This clone was counted once. The gene calls are TRBV7-3 and TRBJ1-2; TRBD1 agrees at 8 bases. From germline, CDR1 is SGHTA and CDR2 FQGTGA. Trimming removed 1 base from V and 5 bases from J; junction bases left unmatched: 6. The CDR3 has 15 residues. This CDR3 reads CASSLRGGQDYGYTF. Written as DNA, the CDR3 is TGTGCCAGCAGCTTAAGGGGGGGACAGGATTATGGCTACACCTTC.

The V gene is TRBV7-8, the J gene TRBJ1-5; 8 bases line up with TRBD1. The CDR3 runs to 15 residues. Germline assignment: CDR1 SGHVS and CDR2 FQNEAQ. V lost 5 bases to trimming and J lost 6 bases; unmatched junction nucleotides: 9. The CDR3 coding sequence is TGTGCCAGCAGCATAGACAGGGGAATTGGTCAGCCCCAGCATTTT. This sequence encodes CASSIDRGIGQPQHF.

The rearrangement uses TRBV23-1 and TRBJ1-4, with D maybe TRBD1 (6 bases). TRBV23-1 counts as an open reading frame of uncertain function. V lost 0 bases to trimming and J lost 6 bases, with 11 bases between them. The CDR3 has 15 amino acids. CDR3 in DNA: TGCGCCAGCAGTCAATCGGCAGGGGAGTATGAAAAACTGTTTTTT. Its translation: CASSQSAGEYEKLFF.

Concerning this clone itself: This CDR3 is also generated by other DNA sequences in the sample. The V and J genes are TRBV7-2 and TRBJ2-1; 8 bases match TRBD2. Germline values: CDR1 SGHTA, CDR2 FQGNSA. The CDR3 extends over 15 amino acids. V lost 1 base and J lost 4; bases outside the gene matches: 3. CDR3: CASSLVAGSYNEQFF. In DNA, the CDR3 is TGTGCCAGCAGCTTAGTAGCGGGGTCGTACAATGAGCAGTTCTTC.

The chain joins TRBV29-1 to TRBJ2-2; 7 bases fit TRBD1. The CDR3 loop spans 16 amino acids. With 4 bases clipped from V and 0 bases from J, the junction kept 8 bases outside the gene matches. Germline V gene sequence: CDR1 SQVTM, CDR2 ANQGSEA. CDR3 amino acids: CSVAPQTGTNTGELFF. CDR3 in DNA: TGCAGCGTTGCCCCTCAGACAGGGACGAACACCGGGGAGCTGTTTTTT.

The chain joins TRBV6-6 to TRBJ2-5; no reliable D call. The CDR3 has 15 residues. The V end lost 2 bases, the J end lost 7 bases, and 17 bases lay between the germline ends. Germline V gives CDR1 MNHNY, CDR2 SVGAGI (reference sequence). CDR3 amino acids: CASSYIRVPDATQYF. CDR3 coding DNA: TGTGCCAGCAGTTACATCCGGGTCCCCGATGCGACCCAGTACTTC.